The 15 T cell receptor beta chains in this list originate from one sample, sequenced in a study of long-term antiretroviral therapy in people with HIV. Version v3.0 of the immunoSEQ assay was performed at survey level. Data came from immunoSEQ multiplex PCR; TCRdb stores just in-frame clones and leaves some out. This repertoire shows over 30,000 clones, roughly 90% found once; its top ten account for under 4.5%. Sequenced material: unsorted PBMCs, taken 1.2 years after starting antiretroviral therapy. Every receptor here comes from a woman in her forties or fifties with HIV.

The chain couples TRBV5-1 to TRBJ2-5; a weak D match, TRBD2 (7 bases). The germline V gene has CDR1 SGHRS and CDR2 YFSETQ. The ends were cut back, 1 base at V and 4 bases at J, with 11 bases in the middle. The CDR3 runs 14 residues. The CDR3 protein is CASSLRGAGETQYF. The CDR3 nucleotides read TGCGCCAGCAGCTTGCGGGGGGCCGGAGAGACCCAGTACTTC. The full variable domain, completed using reference TRBV5-1 and TRBJ2-5, is KAGVTQTPRYLIKTRGQQVTLSCSPISGHRSVSWYQQTPGQGLQFLFEYFSETQRNKGNFPGRFSGRQFSNSRSEMNVSTLELGDSALYLCASSLRGAGETQYFGPGTRLLVL.

A remark on this clone: A read error may account for a junction end that differs from germline. This chain uses TRBV7-7 with TRBJ2-5, with 7 bases that match TRBD1. Germline-derived CDR1 and CDR2 are SSHAT and FNYEAQ (reference sequence). This CDR3 has 16 amino acids. The CDR3 coding sequence is TGTGCTAGCAGCTTAGGGGGACAGACCCCTAAAGAGACCCAGTACTTC. It specifies CASSLGGQTPKETQYF.

This chain uses TRBV7-2 with TRBJ1-5; 10 bases match TRBD1. The germline V gene encodes CDR1 SGHTA and CDR2 FQGNSA. The CDR3 extends over 15 amino acids. Germline trimming cut 4 bases from V and 5 bases from J; bases unmatched to any gene: 5. Here the CDR3 reads CASSSDGTGDQPQHF. In DNA form, the CDR3 reads TGTGCCAGCAGCTCCGATGGGACAGGGGATCAGCCCCAGCATTTT.

This chain connects TRBV15 to TRBJ1-5, with D possibly matching TRBD1 (5 bases). V was cut by 4 bases and J by 2 bases, with 9 bases left in between. CDR3 size: 14 residues. Germline values: CDR1 LNHNV, CDR2 YYDKDF (reference sequence). The DNA for the CDR3 is TGTGCCACCAGCACAGGGTTTGGCAATCAGCCCCAGCATTTT. Its protein product is CATSTGFGNQPQHF.

This chain uses TRBV27 with TRBJ2-7, with unresolved D. CDR3 length: 15 amino acids. Trimming took off 6 bases at V and 2 bases at J, with 17 bases between the two ends. Germline V lookup: CDR1 MNHEY, CDR2 SMNVEV (reference sequence). CDR3 sequence reads: CASRVCPLGAYEQYF. The CDR3 bases are TGTGCCAGCAGAGTTTGTCCCCTGGGCGCCTACGAGCAGTACTTC.

V gene TRBV5-1 combines with J gene TRBJ1-1, with TRBD1 matching over 9 bases. The CDR3 runs to 15 residues. Germline loops: CDR1 SGHRS, CDR2 YFSETQ. V was pared by 3 bases and J by 3 bases, with 6 bases of the junction left unmatched. This CDR3 reads CASSWGTGRDTEAFF. DNA for the CDR3: TGCGCCAGCAGCTGGGGGACAGGGAGGGACACTGAAGCTTTCTTT. The entire variable domain, with the rest obtained from reference TRBV5-1 and TRBJ1-1, is as follows: KAGVTQTPRYLIKTRGQQVTLSCSPISGHRSVSWYQQTPGQGLQFLFEYFSETQRNKGNFPGRFSGRQFSNSRSEMNVSTLELGDSALYLCASSWGTGRDTEAFFGQGTRLTVV.

The V gene is TRBV7-9, the J gene TRBJ2-2; D gene unclear. The germline gives CDR1 SEHNR, CDR2 FQNEAQ (reference sequence). The CDR3 is 15 residues long. The V and J ends lost 3 bases and 2 bases respectively, with 10 bases between them. The CDR3 bases are TGTGCCAGCAGCTTCGGTCAGAGAAACACCGGGGAGCTGTTTTTT. Protein product: CASSFGQRNTGELFF.

This sequence joins TRBV10-3 and TRBJ2-5; 11 bases match TRBD2. The CDR3 contains 15 residues. V dropped 6 bases and J dropped 4; count of bases not matched to a gene: 7. CDR1 is ENHRY, CDR2 SYGVKD, per germline. The CDR3 DNA is TGTGCCATCAGCATTAGCGGGGGGGCTCGAGAGACCCAGTACTTC. Translation: CAISISGGARETQYF.

V gene TRBV11-2 combines with J gene TRBJ2-7; D tentatively fits TRBD1 or TRBD2 (5 bases each). CDR1 is SGHAT and CDR2 is FQNNGV in the germline V gene. V was clipped by 2 bases and J by 4 bases, with 15 bases between them. This CDR3 contains 15 residues. CDR3 residues: CASSLTGTYLYEQYF. CDR3 bases: TGTGCCAGCAGCTTAACCGGGACGTACCTTTACGAGCAGTACTTC.

The rearrangement links TRBV5-4 to TRBJ1-2, with D possibly matching TRBD1 (6 bases). The CDR3 runs 16 residues. Per germline, CDR1 SGHNT and CDR2 YYREEE (reference sequence). Between the trimmed V and J ends, which lost 4 bases and 3 bases, there was a span of 19 bases. The CDR3 is CASSPRGGWGDYGYTF. The DNA of the CDR3 is TGTGCCAGCAGCCCCCGAGGGGGTTGGGGGGACTATGGCTACACCTTC.

This chain links TRBV7-8 with TRBJ2-1, with D possibly TRBD2 on 6 matching bases. Germline values: CDR1 SGHVS, CDR2 FQNEAQ. Trimming left V 5 bases short and J 5 bases short, with 28 bases between. This CDR3 comprises 19 residues. CDR3 amino acids: CASSIEWLAHRSTDNEQFF. The CDR3 DNA reads as TGTGCCAGCAGCATAGAATGGCTAGCGCACCGGAGCACCGACAATGAGCAGTTCTTC.

The chain employs TRBV5-1 and TRBJ2-3; 9 bases align to TRBD2. With 1 base clipped from V and 3 bases from J, the junction kept 3 bases outside the gene matches. CDR3 size: 15 residues. Germline-derived CDR1 and CDR2 are SGHRS and YFSETQ. The chain's CDR3 is CASSLTAGGTDTQYF. CDR3 nucleotides: TGCGCCAGCAGCTTGACGGCGGGGGGGACAGATACGCAGTATTTT.

V and J are TRBV6-5 and TRBJ2-6, with 8 nucleotides matching TRBD1. The CDR3 spans 15 residues. The germline gives CDR1 MNHEY, CDR2 SVGAGI. V lost 6 bases and J lost 1; bases outside the gene matches: 2. Here the CDR3 DNA reads TGTGCCAGCAGGCGGACAGGGTCTGGGGCCAACGTCCTGACTTTC. This codes for CASRRTGSGANVLTF.

J is TRBJ2-7 and V is TRBV4-3, with a tentative D call TRBD1 (6 bases). The CDR3 consists of 15 residues. The germline CDR1 and CDR2 sequences are LGHNA and YSLEER. The ends were cut back, 0 bases at V and 4 bases at J, with 13 bases in the middle. The CDR3 protein is CASSQEAGASYEQYF. CDR3 bases: TGCGCCAGCAGCCAAGAAGCAGGGGCCTCGTACGAGCAGTACTTC.

The rearrangement joins TRBV6-5 to TRBJ2-1; 11 bases agree with TRBD2. The germline gives CDR1 MNHEY, CDR2 SVGAGI. The CDR3 consists of 16 residues. J gave up 8 bases and V 4 bases, and 10 bases lay outside the gene matches. In DNA form, the CDR3 reads TGTGCCAGCAGTTTAGATAGCGGGGGGGCCGTCTATGAGCAGTTCTTC. Translation gives CASSLDSGGAVYEQFF.